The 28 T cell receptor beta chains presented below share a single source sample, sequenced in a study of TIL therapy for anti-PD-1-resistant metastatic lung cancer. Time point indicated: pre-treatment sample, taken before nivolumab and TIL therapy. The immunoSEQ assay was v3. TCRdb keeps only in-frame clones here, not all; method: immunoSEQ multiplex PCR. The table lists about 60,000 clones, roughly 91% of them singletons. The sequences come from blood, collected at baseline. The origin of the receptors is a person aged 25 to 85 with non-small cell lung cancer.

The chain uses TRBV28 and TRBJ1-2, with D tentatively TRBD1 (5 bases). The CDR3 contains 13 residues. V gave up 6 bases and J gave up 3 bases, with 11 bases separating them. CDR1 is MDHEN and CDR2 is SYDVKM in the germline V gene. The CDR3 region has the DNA TGTGCCAGCAGATCCGGGACCTACTATGGCTACACCTTC. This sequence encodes CASRSGTYYGYTF.

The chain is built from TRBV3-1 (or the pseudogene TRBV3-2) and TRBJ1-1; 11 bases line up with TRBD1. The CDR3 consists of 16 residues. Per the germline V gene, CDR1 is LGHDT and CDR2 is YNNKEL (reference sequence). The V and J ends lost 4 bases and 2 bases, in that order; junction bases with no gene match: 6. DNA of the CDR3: TGTGCCAGCAGCCCAAGGACAGGGGGCCCCAACACTGAAGCTTTCTTT. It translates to CASSPRTGGPNTEAFF.

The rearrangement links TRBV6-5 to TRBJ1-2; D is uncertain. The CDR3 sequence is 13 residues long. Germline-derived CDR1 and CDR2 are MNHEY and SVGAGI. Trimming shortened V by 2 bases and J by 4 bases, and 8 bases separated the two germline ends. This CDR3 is CASSYAAGYGYTF. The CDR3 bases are TGTGCCAGCAGTTACGCTGCGGGCTATGGCTACACCTTC.

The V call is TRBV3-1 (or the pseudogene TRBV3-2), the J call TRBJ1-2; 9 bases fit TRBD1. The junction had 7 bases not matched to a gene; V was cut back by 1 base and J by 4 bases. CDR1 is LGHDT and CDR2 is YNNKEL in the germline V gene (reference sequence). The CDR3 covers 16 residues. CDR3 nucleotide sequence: TGTGCCAGCAGCCAAGGAGGGACAGGGTCCCCCTATGGCTACACCTTC. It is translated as CASSQGGTGSPYGYTF.

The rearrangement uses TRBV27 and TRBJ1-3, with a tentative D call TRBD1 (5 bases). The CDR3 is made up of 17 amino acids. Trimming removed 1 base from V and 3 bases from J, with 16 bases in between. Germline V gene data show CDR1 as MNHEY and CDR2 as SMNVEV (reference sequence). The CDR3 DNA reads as TGTGCCAGCAGTTTATTGGGAGCAGGGAATGGTGGAAACACCATATATTTT. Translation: CASSLLGAGNGGNTIYF.

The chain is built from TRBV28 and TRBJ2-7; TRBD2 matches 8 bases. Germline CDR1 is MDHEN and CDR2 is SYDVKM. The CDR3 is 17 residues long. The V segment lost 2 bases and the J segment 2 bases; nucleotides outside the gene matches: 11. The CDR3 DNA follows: TGTGCCAGCAGTTTACTGAGGGCGGGGGGCCGCGCCTACGAGCAGTACTTC. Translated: CASSLLRAGGRAYEQYF.

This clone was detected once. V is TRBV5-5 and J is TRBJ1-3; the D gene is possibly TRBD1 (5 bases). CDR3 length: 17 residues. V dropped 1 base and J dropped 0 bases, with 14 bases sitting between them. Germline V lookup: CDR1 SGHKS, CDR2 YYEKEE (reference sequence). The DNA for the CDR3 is TGTGCCAGCAGCTTGTTTACGCCAGGGAGCTCTGGAAACACCATATATTTT. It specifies CASSLFTPGSSGNTIYF. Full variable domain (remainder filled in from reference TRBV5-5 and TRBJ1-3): DAGVTQSPTHLIKTRGQQVTLRCSPISGHKSVSWYQQVLGQGPQFIFQYYEKEERGRGNFPDRFSARQFPNYSSELNVNALLLGDSALYLCASSLFTPGSSGNTIYFGEGSWLTVV.

The chain's CDR3 is CASRAPRAGGAQNNEQFF. The CDR3 coding sequence is TGCGCCAGCAGGGCCCCTAGGGCGGGGGGGGCACAAAACAATGAGCAGTTCTTC. The chain joins TRBV5-1 to TRBJ2-1; 9 positions agree with TRBD2. J lost 5 bases, V lost 5 bases, and 17 bases had no gene match. The CDR3 length is 18 residues. Germline V gives CDR1 SGHRS, CDR2 YFSETQ.

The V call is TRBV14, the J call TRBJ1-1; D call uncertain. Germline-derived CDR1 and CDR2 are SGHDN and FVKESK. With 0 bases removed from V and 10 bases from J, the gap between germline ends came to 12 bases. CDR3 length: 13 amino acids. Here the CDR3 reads CASSQDWAAGAFF. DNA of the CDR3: TGTGCCAGCAGCCAAGATTGGGCAGCGGGAGCTTTCTTT.

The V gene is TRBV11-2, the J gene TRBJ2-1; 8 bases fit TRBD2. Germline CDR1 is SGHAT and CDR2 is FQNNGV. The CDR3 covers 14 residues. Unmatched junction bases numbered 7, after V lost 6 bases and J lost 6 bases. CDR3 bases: TGTGCCAGCAGGGGTAGCGGGGAGAGCAATGAGCAGTTCTTC. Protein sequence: CASRGSGESNEQFF.

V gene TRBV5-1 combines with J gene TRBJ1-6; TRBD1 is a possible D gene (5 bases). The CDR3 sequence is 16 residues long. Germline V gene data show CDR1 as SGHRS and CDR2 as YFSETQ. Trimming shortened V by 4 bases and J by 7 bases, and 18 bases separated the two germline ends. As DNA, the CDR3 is TGCGCCAGCAGCCCCGCGACGACAGATTGGAATTCACCCCTCCACTTT. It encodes CASSPATTDWNSPLHF. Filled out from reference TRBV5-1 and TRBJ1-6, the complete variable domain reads KAGVTQTPRYLIKTRGQQVTLSCSPISGHRSVSWYQQTPGQGLQFLFEYFSETQRNKGNFPGRFSGRQFSNSRSEMNVSTLELGDSALYLCASSPATTDWNSPLHFGNGTRLTVT.

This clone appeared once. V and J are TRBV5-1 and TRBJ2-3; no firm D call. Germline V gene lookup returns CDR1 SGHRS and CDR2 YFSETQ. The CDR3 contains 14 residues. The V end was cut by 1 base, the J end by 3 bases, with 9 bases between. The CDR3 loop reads CASSLNILTDTQYF. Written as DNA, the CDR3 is TGCGCCAGCAGCTTGAACATCCTAACAGATACGCAGTATTTT.

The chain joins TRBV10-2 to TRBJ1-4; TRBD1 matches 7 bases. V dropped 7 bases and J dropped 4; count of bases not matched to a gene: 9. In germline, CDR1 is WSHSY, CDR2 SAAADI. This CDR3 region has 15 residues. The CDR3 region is CASKQPGQLNEKLFF. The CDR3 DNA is TGCGCCAGCAAGCAGCCGGGACAGCTTAATGAAAAACTGTTTTTT.

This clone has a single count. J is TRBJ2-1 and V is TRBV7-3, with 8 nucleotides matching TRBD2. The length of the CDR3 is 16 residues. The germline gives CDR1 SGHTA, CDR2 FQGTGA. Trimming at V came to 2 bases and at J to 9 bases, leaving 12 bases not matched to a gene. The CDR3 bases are TGTGCCAGCAGCTTATCTAGCGGGCCCGGAGGCGGTGAGCAGTTCTTC. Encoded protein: CASSLSSGPGGGEQFF.

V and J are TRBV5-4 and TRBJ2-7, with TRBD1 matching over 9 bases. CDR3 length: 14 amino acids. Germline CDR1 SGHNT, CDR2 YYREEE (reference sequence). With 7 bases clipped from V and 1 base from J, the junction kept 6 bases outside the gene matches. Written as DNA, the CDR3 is TGTGCCAGCGAGCGGGGACAGGGATCCTACGAGCAGTACTTC. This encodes CASERGQGSYEQYF.

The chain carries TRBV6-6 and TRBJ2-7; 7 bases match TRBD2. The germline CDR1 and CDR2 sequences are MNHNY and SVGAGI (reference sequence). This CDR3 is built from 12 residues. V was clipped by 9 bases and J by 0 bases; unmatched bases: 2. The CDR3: CASRDYSYEQYF. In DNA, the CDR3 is TGTGCCAGTAGGGACTACTCCTACGAGCAGTACTTC.

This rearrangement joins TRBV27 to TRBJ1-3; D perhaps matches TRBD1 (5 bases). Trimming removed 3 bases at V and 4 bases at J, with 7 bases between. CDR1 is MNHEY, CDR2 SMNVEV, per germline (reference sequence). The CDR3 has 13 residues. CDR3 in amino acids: CASSFGGGNTIYF. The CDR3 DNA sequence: TGTGCCAGCAGTTTCGGGGGAGGAAACACCATATATTTT.

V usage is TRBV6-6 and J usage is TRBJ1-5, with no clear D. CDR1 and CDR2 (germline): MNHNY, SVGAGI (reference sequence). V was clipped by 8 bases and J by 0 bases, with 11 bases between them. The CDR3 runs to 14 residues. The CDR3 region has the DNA TGTGCCAGCGGGAGGTTGACTAGCAATCAGCCCCAGCATTTT. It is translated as CASGRLTSNQPQHF.

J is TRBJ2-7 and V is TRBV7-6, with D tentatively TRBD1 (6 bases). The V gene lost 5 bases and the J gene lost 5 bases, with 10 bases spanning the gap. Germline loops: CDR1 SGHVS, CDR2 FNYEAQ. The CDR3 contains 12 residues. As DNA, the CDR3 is TGTGCCAGCAGCCAACAGGGTGACGAGCAGTACTTC. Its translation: CASSQQGDEQYF.

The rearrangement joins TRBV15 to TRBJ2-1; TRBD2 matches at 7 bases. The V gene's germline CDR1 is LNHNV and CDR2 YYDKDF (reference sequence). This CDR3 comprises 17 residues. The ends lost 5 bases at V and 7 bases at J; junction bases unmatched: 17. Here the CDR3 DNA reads TGTGCCACCAGCTTAAAAGGGATGTCGGGGGGAAGTAATGAGCAGTTCTTC. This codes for CATSLKGMSGGSNEQFF.

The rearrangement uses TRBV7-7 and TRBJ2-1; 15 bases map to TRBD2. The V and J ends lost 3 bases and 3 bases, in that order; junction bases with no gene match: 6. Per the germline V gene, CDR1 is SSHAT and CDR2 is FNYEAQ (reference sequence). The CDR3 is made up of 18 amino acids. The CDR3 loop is CASSFRTSGRALYNEQFF. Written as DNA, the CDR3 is TGTGCCAGCAGCTTTCGGACTAGCGGGAGGGCCCTCTACAATGAGCAGTTCTTC.

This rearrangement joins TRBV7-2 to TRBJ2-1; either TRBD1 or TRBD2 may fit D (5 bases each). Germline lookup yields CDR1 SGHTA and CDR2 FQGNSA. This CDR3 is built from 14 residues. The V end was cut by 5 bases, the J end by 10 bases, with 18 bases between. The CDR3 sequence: CASSRKFTGTEQFF. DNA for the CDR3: TGTGCCAGCAGCAGAAAATTCACCGGGACCGAGCAGTTCTTC.

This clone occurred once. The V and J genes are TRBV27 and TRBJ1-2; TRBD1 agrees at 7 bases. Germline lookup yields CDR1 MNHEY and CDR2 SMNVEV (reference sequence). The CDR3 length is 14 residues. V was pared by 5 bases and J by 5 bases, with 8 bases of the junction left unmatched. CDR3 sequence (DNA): TGTGCCAGCAGTCCCGTTGGGACAGTGTATGGCTACACCTTC. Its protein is CASSPVGTVYGYTF.

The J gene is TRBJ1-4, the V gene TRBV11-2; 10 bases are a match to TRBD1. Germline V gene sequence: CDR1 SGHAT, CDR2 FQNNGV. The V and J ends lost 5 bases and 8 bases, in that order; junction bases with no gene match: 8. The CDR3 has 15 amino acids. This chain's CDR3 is CASSPRDRGREKLFF. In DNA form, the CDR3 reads TGTGCCAGCAGCCCTCGCGACAGGGGGCGAGAAAAACTGTTTTTT.

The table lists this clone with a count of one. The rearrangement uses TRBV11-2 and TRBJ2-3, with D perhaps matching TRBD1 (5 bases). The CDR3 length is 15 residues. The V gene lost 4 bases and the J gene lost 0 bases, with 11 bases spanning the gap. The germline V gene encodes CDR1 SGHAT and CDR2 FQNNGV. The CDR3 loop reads CASSYRRSSTDTQYF. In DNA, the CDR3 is TGTGCCAGCAGCTACAGGAGATCTAGCACAGATACGCAGTATTTT.

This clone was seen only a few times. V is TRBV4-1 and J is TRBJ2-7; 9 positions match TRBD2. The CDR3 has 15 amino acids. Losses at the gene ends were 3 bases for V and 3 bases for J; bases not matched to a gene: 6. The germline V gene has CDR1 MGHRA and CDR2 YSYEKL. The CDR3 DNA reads TGCGCCAGCAGCCAGGATACACTAGCGGGCTACGAGCAGTACTTC. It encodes CASSQDTLAGYEQYF.

Here the CDR3 DNA reads TGCGCCAGCAGGTGGTCCGACGCTGGCGGAGATACGCAGTATTTT. It translates to CASRWSDAGGDTQYF. The genes are TRBV5-1 and TRBJ2-3, with D hard to call. Trimming left V 5 bases short and J 5 bases short, with 18 bases between. CDR1 is SGHRS and CDR2 is YFSETQ in the germline V gene. The CDR3 contains 15 residues.

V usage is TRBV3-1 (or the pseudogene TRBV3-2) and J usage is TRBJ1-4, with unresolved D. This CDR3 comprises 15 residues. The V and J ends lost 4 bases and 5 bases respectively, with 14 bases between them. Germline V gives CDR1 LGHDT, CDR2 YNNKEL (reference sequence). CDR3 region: CASSPRTLGNEKLFF. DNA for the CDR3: TGTGCCAGCAGCCCCCGGACGCTGGGGAATGAAAAACTGTTTTTT.